This T cell receptor (beta chain) was obtained from a study of blood T cell repertoires in COVID-19. Only in-frame clones appear in the TCRdb table, and some are missing; sequencing was by immunoSEQ multiplex PCR. The sample contains hundreds of thousands of clones, more than 90% of which appear only once. Germline-derived CDR1 and CDR2 are MGHRA and YSYEKL. The length of the CDR3 is 15 residues. Trimming removed 4 bases at V and 1 base at J, with 13 bases between. This chain uses TRBV4-1 with TRBJ1-1, with a weak D call TRBD1 (6 bases). The sequence was collected from a man aged 60 to 75 who had recovered from COVID-19. Sequenced sample: PBMCs or T cells enriched from blood (not recorded which). The CDR3 DNA reads as TGCGCCAGCAGCCCAGGGGTCTGGCGGAACACTGAAGCTTTCTTT. Its protein product is CASSPGVWRNTEAFF.